The next 13 T cell receptor beta chains were all read from a single sample in a study of cytomegalovirus exposure and HLA in healthy donors. The assay was immunoSEQ multiplex PCR, and TCRdb's table has in-frame clones only and misses some. The sample has hundreds of thousands of clones, 70% to 90% seen once. Sequencing input: PBMCs. The receptors were gathered from a woman aged 18-29 years in good health and CMV-seronegative.

In this sample, this clone turned up a few times. CDR3 nucleotide sequence: TGTGCCAGCGGAGGGATCTTGAACACTGAAGCTTTCTTT. It translates to CASGGILNTEAFF. The rearrangement uses TRBV7-2 and TRBJ1-1, with D unclear. The CDR3 is 13 residues long. V shed 8 bases and J shed 0 bases, with 10 bases lying between them. The V gene's germline CDR1 is SGHTA and CDR2 FQGNSA.

The rearrangement links TRBV5-1 to TRBJ1-6, with a possible D match to TRBD1 (5 bases). CDR1 and CDR2 from the germline V gene are SGHRS and YFSETQ. Trimming pared 0 bases from V and 2 bases from J, leaving 9 bases between. The CDR3 has 16 residues. CDR3 nucleotides: TGCGCCAGCAGCTTGGAGGCGGGGGCCTATAATTCACCCCTCCACTTT. This codes for CASSLEAGAYNSPLHF.

This chain connects TRBV10-2 to TRBJ2-1; TRBD2 aligns across 11 bases. Germline CDR1 WSHSY, CDR2 SAAADI. CDR3 length: 20 residues. The J segment lost 0 bases and the V segment lost 3 bases, leaving 13 bases of the junction unmatched. The CDR3 is CASSELLAGVPQSSYNEQFF. DNA for the CDR3: TGCGCCAGCAGTGAATTACTAGCGGGAGTACCTCAGAGCTCCTACAATGAGCAGTTCTTC.

The gene calls are TRBV7-6 and TRBJ2-2, with 13 bases lining up with TRBD2. J lost 7 bases, V lost 5 bases, and 13 bases had no gene match. The CDR3 runs to 18 residues. Germline-derived CDR1 and CDR2 are SGHVS and FNYEAQ. The CDR3 sequence is CASSASLAGGPTNGELFF. As DNA, the CDR3 is TGTGCCAGCAGCGCCTCACTAGCGGGGGGGCCAACTAACGGGGAGCTGTTTTTT.

The V and J genes are TRBV6-1 and TRBJ2-7; TRBD1 agrees at 8 bases. This CDR3 has 17 amino acids. Trimming cost V 4 bases and J 0 bases; bases outside gene matches: 11. The germline V gene encodes CDR1 MNHNS and CDR2 SASEGT. As DNA, the CDR3 is TGTGCCAGCAGTGCCCGCGCGGACAGGGTATTCTCCTACGAGCAGTACTTC. It is translated as CASSARADRVFSYEQYF.

This clone was counted once. V and J are TRBV7-8 and TRBJ2-3; maybe TRBD2 (6 bases). The ends were cut back, 5 bases at V and 6 bases at J, with 9 bases in the middle. Germline CDR1 is SGHVS and CDR2 is FQNEAQ. The CDR3 totals 12 residues. This CDR3 is CASSPLADTQYF. As DNA, the CDR3 is TGTGCCAGCAGCCCCCTAGCGGATACGCAGTATTTT. Full variable domain (rest looked up from reference TRBV7-8 and TRBJ2-3): GAGVSQSPRYKVAKRGQDVALRCDPISGHVSLFWYQQALGQGPEFLTYFQNEAQLDKSGLPSDRFFAERPEGSVSTLKIQRTQQEDSAVYLCASSPLADTQYFGPGTRLTVL.

V is TRBV6-1 and J is TRBJ1-2, with no clear D. Trimming pared 4 bases from V and 0 bases from J, leaving 6 bases between. The CDR3 extends over 13 amino acids. The germline V gene has CDR1 MNHNS and CDR2 SASEGT. The CDR3 nucleotides are TGTGCCAGCAGTGTGGGCCCTAACTATGGCTACACCTTC. It specifies CASSVGPNYGYTF.

The chain has TRBV28 and TRBJ1-3, with 8 bases fitting TRBD1. V lost 5 bases, J lost 0 bases, and 6 bases stayed unmatched. This CDR3 has 16 residues. Germline-derived CDR1 and CDR2 are MDHEN and SYDVKM. CDR3 region: CASSTPGQVSGNTIYF. DNA of the CDR3: TGTGCCAGCAGTACGCCGGGACAGGTCTCTGGAAACACCATATATTTT.

The CDR3 protein is CASSGRGSSYEQYF. The DNA of the CDR3 is TGTGCCAGTAGCGGTCGGGGGAGCTCCTACGAGCAGTACTTC. V gene TRBV19 combines with J gene TRBJ2-7; maybe TRBD2 (6 bases). The germline gives CDR1 LNHDA, CDR2 SQIVND (reference sequence). The CDR3 is made up of 14 amino acids. V lost 6 bases and J 0 bases, leaving 12 bases between the germline ends.

The V and J genes are TRBV6-1 and TRBJ1-5; D is undetermined. Trimming shortened V by 11 bases and J by 0 bases, and 17 bases separated the two germline ends. The CDR3 length is 15 residues. Germline CDR1 and CDR2: MNHNS and SASEGT. CDR3 nucleotide sequence: TGTGCCGGTAGAGTCGAGGCATATAGCAATCAGCCCCAGCATTTT. Protein sequence: CAGRVEAYSNQPQHF.

The chain uses TRBV7-8 and TRBJ2-7, with D tentatively TRBD1 (6 bases). Germline lookup yields CDR1 SGHVS and CDR2 FQNEAQ. Trimming took 4 bases from V and 6 from J, leaving 16 bases between them. CDR3 length equals 14 residues. CDR3 residues: CASSSYLQGSEQYF. Written as DNA, the CDR3 is TGTGCCAGCAGCTCCTACTTACAGGGATCCGAGCAGTACTTC.

The rearrangement joins TRBV29-1 to TRBJ1-3, with a tentative D call TRBD1 (5 bases). V lost 6 bases to trimming and J lost 2 bases, with 23 bases between them. CDR3 size: 17 residues. Germline CDR1 is SQVTM and CDR2 is ANQGSEA. The CDR3 DNA follows: TGCAGCGTGGGGGGGTCTTCACTGGTCCCCCCTGGAAACACCATATATTTT. This encodes CSVGGSSLVPPGNTIYF. Together with reference TRBV29-1 and TRBJ1-3, the CDR3 gives the full variable domain: SAVISQKPSRDICQRGTSLTIQCQVDSQVTMMFWYRQQPGQSLTLIATANQGSEATYESGFVIDKFPISRPNLTFSTLTVSNMSPEDSSIYLCSVGGSSLVPPGNTIYFGEGSWLTVV.

The chain recombines TRBV9 with TRBJ2-3; possibly TRBD1 for D (5 bases). The CDR3 sequence is 15 residues long. Germline CDR1 is SGDLS and CDR2 is YYNGEE. Trimming left V 3 bases short and J 2 bases short, with 13 bases between. This CDR3 reads CASSGAQVLTDTQYF. The CDR3 region has the DNA TGTGCCAGCAGCGGTGCACAGGTTCTCACAGATACGCAGTATTTT.